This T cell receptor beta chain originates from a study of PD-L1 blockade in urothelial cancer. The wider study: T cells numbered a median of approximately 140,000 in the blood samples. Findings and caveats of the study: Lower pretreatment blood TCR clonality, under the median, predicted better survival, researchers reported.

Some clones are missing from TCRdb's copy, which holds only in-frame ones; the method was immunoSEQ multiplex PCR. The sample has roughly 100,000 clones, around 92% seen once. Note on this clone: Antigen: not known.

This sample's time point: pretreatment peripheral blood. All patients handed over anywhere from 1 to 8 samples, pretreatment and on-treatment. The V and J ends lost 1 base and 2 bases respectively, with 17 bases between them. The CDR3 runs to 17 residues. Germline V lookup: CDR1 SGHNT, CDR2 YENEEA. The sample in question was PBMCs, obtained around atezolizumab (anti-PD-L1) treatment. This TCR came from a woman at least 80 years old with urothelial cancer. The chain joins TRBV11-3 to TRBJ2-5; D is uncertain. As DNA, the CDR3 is TGTGCCAGCAGCTTAGTACGCCAAGCAGAGGCTCAAGAGACCCAGTACTTC. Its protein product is CASSLVRQAEAQETQYF. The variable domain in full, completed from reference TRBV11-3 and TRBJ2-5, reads EAGVVQSPRYKIIEKKQPVAFWCNPISGHNTLYWYLQNLGQGPELLIRYENEEAVDDSQLPKDRFSAERLKGVDSTLKIQPAELGDSAVYLCASSLVRQAEAQETQYFGPGTRLLVL.